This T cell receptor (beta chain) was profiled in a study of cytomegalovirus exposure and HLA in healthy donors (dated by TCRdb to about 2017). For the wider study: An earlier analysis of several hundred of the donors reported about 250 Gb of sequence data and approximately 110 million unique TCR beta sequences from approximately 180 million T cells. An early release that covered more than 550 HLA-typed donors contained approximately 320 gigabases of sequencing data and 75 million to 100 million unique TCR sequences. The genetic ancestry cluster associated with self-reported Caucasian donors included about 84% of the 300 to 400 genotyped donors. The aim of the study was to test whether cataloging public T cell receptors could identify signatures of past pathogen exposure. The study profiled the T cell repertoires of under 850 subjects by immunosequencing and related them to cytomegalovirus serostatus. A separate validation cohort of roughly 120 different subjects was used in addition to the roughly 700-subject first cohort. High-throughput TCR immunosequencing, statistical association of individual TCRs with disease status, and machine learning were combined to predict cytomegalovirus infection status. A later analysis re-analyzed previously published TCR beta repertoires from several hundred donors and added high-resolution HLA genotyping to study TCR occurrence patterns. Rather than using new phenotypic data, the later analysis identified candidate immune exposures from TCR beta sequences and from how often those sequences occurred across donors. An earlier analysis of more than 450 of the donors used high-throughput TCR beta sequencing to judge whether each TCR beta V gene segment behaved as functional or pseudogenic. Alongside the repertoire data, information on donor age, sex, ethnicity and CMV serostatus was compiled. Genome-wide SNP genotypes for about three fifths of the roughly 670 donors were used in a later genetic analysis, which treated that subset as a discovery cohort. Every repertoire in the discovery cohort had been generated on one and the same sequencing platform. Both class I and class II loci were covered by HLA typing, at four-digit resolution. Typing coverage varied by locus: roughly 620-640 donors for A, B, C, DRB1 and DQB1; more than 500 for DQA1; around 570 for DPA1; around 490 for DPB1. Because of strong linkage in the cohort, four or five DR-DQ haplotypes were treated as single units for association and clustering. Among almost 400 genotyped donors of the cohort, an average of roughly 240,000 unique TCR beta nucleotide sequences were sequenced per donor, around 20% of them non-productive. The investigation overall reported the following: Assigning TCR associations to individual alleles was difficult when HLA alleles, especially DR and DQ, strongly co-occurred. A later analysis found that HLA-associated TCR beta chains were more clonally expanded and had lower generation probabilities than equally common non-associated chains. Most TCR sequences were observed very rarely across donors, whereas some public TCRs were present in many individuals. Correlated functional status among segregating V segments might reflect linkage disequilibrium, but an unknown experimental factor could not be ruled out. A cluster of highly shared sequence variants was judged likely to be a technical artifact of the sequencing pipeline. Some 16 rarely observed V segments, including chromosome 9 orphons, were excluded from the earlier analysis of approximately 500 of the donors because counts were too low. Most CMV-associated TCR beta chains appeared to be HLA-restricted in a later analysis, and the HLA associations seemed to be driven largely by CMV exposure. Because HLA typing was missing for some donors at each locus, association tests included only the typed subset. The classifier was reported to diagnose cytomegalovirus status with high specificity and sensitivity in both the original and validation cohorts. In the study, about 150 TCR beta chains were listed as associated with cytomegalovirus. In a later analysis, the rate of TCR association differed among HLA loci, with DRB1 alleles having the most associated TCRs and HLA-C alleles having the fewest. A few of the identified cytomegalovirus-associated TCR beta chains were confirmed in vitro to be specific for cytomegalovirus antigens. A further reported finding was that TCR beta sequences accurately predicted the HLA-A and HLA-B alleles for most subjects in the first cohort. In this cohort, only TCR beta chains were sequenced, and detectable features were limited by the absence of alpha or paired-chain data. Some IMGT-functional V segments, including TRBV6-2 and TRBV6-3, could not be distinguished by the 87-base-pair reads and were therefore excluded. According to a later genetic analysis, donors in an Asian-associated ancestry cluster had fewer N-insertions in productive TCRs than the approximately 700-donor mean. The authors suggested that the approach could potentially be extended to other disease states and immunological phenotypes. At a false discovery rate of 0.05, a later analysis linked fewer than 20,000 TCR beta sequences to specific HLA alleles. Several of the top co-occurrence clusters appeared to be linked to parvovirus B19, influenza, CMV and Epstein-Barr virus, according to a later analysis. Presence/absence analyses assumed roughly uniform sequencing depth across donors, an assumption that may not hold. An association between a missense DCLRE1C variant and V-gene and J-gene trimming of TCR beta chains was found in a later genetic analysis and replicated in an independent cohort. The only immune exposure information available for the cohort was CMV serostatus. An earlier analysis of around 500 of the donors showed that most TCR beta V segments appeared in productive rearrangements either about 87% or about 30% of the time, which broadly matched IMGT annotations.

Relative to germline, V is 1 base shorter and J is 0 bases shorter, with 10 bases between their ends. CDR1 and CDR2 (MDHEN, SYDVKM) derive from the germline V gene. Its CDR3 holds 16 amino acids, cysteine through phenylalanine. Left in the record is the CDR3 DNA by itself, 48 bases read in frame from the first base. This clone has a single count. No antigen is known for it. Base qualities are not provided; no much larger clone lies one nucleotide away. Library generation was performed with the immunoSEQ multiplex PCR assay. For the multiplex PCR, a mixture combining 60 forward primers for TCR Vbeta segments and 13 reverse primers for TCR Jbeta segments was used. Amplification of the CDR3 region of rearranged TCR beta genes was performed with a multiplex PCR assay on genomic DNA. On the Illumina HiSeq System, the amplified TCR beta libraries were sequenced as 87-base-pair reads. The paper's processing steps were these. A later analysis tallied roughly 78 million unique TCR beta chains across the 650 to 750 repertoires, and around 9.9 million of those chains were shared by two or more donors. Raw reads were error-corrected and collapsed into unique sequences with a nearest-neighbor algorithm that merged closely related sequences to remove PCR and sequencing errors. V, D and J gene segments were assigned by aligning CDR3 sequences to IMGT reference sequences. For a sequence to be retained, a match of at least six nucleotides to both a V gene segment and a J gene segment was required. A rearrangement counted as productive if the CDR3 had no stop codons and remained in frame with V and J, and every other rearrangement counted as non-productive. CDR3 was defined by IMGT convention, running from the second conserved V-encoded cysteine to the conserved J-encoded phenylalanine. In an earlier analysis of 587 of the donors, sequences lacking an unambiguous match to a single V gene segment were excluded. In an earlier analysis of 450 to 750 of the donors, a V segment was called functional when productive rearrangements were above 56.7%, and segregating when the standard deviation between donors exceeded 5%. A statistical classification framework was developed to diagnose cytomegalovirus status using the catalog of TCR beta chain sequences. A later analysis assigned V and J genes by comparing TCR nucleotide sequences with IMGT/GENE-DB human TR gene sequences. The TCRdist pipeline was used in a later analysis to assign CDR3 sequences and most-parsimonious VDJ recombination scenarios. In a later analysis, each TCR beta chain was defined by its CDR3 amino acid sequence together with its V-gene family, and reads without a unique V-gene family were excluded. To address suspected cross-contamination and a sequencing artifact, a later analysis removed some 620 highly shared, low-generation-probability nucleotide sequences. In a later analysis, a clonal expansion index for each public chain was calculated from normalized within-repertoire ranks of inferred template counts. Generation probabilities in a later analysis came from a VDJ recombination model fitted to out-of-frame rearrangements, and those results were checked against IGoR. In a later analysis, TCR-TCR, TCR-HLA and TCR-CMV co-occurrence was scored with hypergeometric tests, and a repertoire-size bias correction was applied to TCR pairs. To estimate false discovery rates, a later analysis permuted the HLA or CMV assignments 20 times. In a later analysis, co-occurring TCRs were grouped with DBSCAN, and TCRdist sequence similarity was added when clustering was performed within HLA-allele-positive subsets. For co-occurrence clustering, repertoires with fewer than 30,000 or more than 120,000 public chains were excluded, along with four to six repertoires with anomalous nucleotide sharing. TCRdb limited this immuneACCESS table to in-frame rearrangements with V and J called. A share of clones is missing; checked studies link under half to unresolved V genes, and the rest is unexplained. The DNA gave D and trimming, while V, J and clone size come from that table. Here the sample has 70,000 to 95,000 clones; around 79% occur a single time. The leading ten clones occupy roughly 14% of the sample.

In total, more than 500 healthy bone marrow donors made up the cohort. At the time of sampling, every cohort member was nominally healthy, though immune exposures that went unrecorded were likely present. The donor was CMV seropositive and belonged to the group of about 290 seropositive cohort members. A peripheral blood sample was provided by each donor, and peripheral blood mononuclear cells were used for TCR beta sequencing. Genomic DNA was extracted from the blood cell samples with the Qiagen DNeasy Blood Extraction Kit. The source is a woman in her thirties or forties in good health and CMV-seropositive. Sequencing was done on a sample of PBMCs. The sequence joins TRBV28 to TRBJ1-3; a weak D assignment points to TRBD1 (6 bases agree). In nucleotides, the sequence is TGTGCCAGCAGTTTATTCGGGACACCCTCTGGAAACACCATATATTTT. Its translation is CASSLFGTPSGNTIYF.